These 27 T cell receptor beta chains originate from one sample sequenced in a study of blood T cells in healthy people across ages. Through a sample-barcoded 5' primer and a J-beta primer mix, a second PCR was run for about 6 to 11 cycles. TCRdb reanalysed the 5' RACE reads using MiXCR and keeps one entry per CDR3 protein. This sample carries hundreds of thousands of distinct CDR3 sequences, around a fifth of them seen once, and the ten largest clones take 3% to 4%. The sample was blood. These receptors all come from an older man in good health.

This clonotype was found a few times. The chain is built from TRBV4-1 and TRBJ1-1, with a weak D call TRBD1 (5 bases). This CDR3 spans 15 amino acids. Trimming removed 0 bases at V and 7 bases at J, with 15 bases between. CDR1 is MGHRA, CDR2 YSYEKL, per germline. The CDR3: CASSQDGASGFEAFF. In nucleotides, the CDR3 is TGCGCCAGCAGCCAAGATGGGGCCAGCGGTTTTGAAGCTTTCTTT.

This clonotype was seen only a few times. The gene calls are TRBV5-1 and TRBJ1-2; D unclear. This CDR3 contains 15 residues. In germline, CDR1 is SGHRS, CDR2 YFSETQ. Between the trimmed V and J ends, which lost 2 bases and 7 bases, there was a span of 18 bases. CDR3 DNA sequence: TGCGCCAGCAGCTTCGAGGCTCAAATTCCAAGTGGCTACACCTTC. This codes for CASSFEAQIPSGYTF. Variable domain in full (rest from reference TRBV5-1 and TRBJ1-2): KAGVTQTPRYLIKTRGQQVTLSCSPISGHRSVSWYQQTPGQGLQFLFEYFSETQRNKGNFPGRFSGRQFSNSRSEMNVSTLELGDSALYLCASSFEAQIPSGYTFGSGTRLTVV.

The chain has TRBV7-3 and TRBJ2-5; possibly TRBD1 or TRBD2 for D (5 bases each). Between the trimmed V and J ends, which lost 4 bases and 5 bases, there was a span of 11 bases. CDR1 and CDR2 (germline): SGHTA, FQGTGA. There are 13 residues in the CDR3. CDR3 nucleotides: TGTGCCAGCAGCTCGTCCAGGGAGGAGACCCAGTACTTC. This encodes CASSSSREETQYF.

The J gene is TRBJ2-5, the V gene TRBV5-1; weak D call: TRBD2 (5 bases). Trimming stripped 3 bases from V and 5 bases from J, with 11 bases between. CDR1 and CDR2 from the germline V gene are SGHRS and YFSETQ. This CDR3 has 13 residues. The CDR3 region is CASSSGEMETQYF. In nucleotides, the CDR3 is TGCGCCAGCAGCTCCGGGGAGATGGAGACCCAGTACTTC.

This sequence joins TRBV4-1 and TRBJ1-6; 8 positions agree with TRBD1. Germline V lookup: CDR1 MGHRA, CDR2 YSYEKL. With V trimmed by 7 bases and J by 7 bases, 3 bases remained unmatched. The CDR3 runs 13 residues. The CDR3 loop is CASTDRENSPLHF. The DNA of the CDR3 is TGCGCCAGCACGGACAGGGAGAATTCACCCCTCCACTTT.

In its sample, this clonotype was seen many times. This rearrangement joins TRBV3-1 to TRBJ1-2, with D possibly being TRBD1 (5 bases). The CDR3 length is 15 residues. Per the germline V gene, CDR1 is LGHDT and CDR2 is YNNKEL (reference sequence). The V end lost 2 bases, the J end lost 2 bases, and 12 bases lay between the germline ends. The CDR3 spells CASSQKAGMNYGYTF. The CDR3 DNA sequence: TGTGCCAGCAGCCAAAAAGCAGGGATGAACTATGGCTACACCTTC.

The J gene is TRBJ2-1, the V gene TRBV29-1, with TRBD2 matching 15 bases. This CDR3 comprises 14 residues. V trimming: 3 bases; J trimming: 7 bases; junction bases outside the gene matches: 1. Germline values: CDR1 SQVTM, CDR2 ANQGSEA. CDR3 amino acids: CSVEGLAGGNEQFF. The CDR3 nucleotides are TGCAGCGTTGAGGGACTAGCGGGAGGTAATGAGCAGTTCTTC.

With regard to this clonotype: The junction does not match germline at one end; this may be a read error. CDR3 loop: CATSDFQAGQGTQYF. The CDR3 DNA sequence: TGTGCCACCAGTGATTTTCAAGCGGGGCAAGGGACCCAGTACTTC. The rearrangement uses TRBV24-1 and TRBJ2-1; 7 bases agree with TRBD2. Near its end, the DNA agrees better with TRBJ2-5, so the J call may be wrong. This CDR3 region has 15 residues. CDR1 is KGHDR and CDR2 is SFDVKD in the germline V gene.

The chain links TRBV4-2 to TRBJ2-4, with 7 positions matching TRBD2. The V gene's germline CDR1 is LGHNA and CDR2 YNFKEQ. J lost 6 bases, V lost 4 bases, and 12 bases had no gene match. The CDR3 length is 16 residues. CDR3 nucleotide sequence: TGTGCCAGCAGCCCTTCGGGGGGTCGGGGATCAAACATTCAGTACTTC. Amino acid sequence: CASSPSGGRGSNIQYF.

This clonotype was recorded many times. The chain carries TRBV9 and TRBJ2-6; no reliable D call. Germline-derived CDR1 and CDR2 are SGDLS and YYNGEE. The CDR3 has 15 residues. Between the trimmed V and J ends, which lost 0 bases and 0 bases, there was a span of 4 bases. The DNA for the CDR3 is TGTGCCAGCAGCGTAGAAATCTCTGGGGCCAACGTCCTGACTTTC. It is translated as CASSVEISGANVLTF. The full variable domain, completed using reference TRBV9 and TRBJ2-6, is DSGVTQTPKHLITATGQRVTLRCSPRSGDLSVYWYQQSLDQGLQFLIQYYNGEERAKGNILERFSAQQFPDLHSELNLSSLELGDSALYFCASSVEISGANVLTFGAGSRLTVL.

This clonotype came up a few times. The rearrangement joins TRBV10-3 to TRBJ1-5; D uncertain. Trimming took off 2 bases at V and 4 bases at J, with 12 bases between the two ends. The CDR3 is made up of 15 amino acids. Germline-derived CDR1 and CDR2 are ENHRY and SYGVKD. CDR3 DNA: TGTGCCATCAGTGAGATGGACGGCCGAAATCAGCCCCAGCATTTT. This gives the protein CAISEMDGRNQPQHF.

This clonotype was counted between two and nine times. This rearrangement joins TRBV12-3 or TRBV12-4 to TRBJ1-5, with 7 bases aligning to TRBD1. The trim removed 5 bases at V and 0 bases at J, leaving 1 base unmatched. The CDR3 is 14 amino acids. CDR3 nucleotides: TGTGCCAGCAGTGGGACAGATAGCAATCAGCCCCAGCATTTT. The encoded protein is CASSGTDSNQPQHF.

CDR3 residues: CASSPSSGGPGETQYF. In nucleotides, the CDR3 is TGTGCCAGCTCACCATCTTCAGGCGGACCCGGGGAGACCCAGTACTTC. The chain recombines TRBV18 with TRBJ2-5, with D uncertain. The germline V and J ends were trimmed by 2 bases and 5 bases, with 18 bases remaining between them. The CDR3 loop spans 16 amino acids. Germline V gives CDR1 KGHSH, CDR2 LQKENI.

In its sample, this clonotype was seen a few times. V usage is TRBV12-3 or TRBV12-4 and J usage is TRBJ1-1, with D hard to call. Trimming pared 2 bases from V and 1 base from J, leaving 11 bases between. CDR3 length equals 15 residues. CDR3 region: CASSLWAKTNTEAFF. CDR3 DNA sequence: TGTGCCAGCAGTTTATGGGCCAAGACGAACACTGAAGCTTTCTTT.

This clonotype turned up a few times. The rearrangement links TRBV2 to TRBJ2-1; D possibly corresponds to TRBD2 (6 bases). Trimming removed 6 bases from V and 2 bases from J, with 11 bases in between. CDR3 length equals 14 residues. Germline V gene lookup returns CDR1 SNHLY and CDR2 FYNNEI. The chain's CDR3 is CASRRDFAYNEQFF. The CDR3 nucleotides are TGTGCCAGCAGGAGGGACTTTGCCTACAATGAGCAGTTCTTC.

This clonotype occurred many times. The CDR3 DNA reads as TGTGCCAGCAGCTTCCTTAGCGGGAGCACAGATACGCAGTATTTT. Amino acid sequence: CASSFLSGSTDTQYF. This chain uses TRBV7-3 with TRBJ2-3; TRBD2 matches 7 bases. Trimming took 3 bases from V and 0 from J; bases not matched to a gene: 3. Germline V CDR1 and CDR2: SGHTA, FQGTGA. CDR3 size: 15 residues.

A remark on this clonotype: Its ends do not fully match the called genes, so a read error is possible. The chain has TRBV4-1 and TRBJ2-1; the D gene is possibly TRBD1 (5 bases). Germline values: CDR1 MGHRA, CDR2 YSYEKL. CDR3 length: 15 residues. The CDR3 spells CASGQAQASYNEQFF. As DNA, the CDR3 is TGCGCCAGCGGCCAGGCACAGGCCTCCTACAATGAGCAGTTCTTC.

This clonotype came up a few times. This chain uses TRBV4-3 with TRBJ2-5; possible D gene TRBD2, 6 bases. TRBJ2-1 matches the DNA end more closely, so the J call is doubtful. Germline lookup yields CDR1 LGHNA and CDR2 YSLEER. The CDR3 extends over 17 amino acids. The CDR3 region is CASSQVHQGVAANEQFF. CDR3 DNA sequence: TGCGCCAGCAGCCAAGTCCACCAGGGAGTAGCGGCCAATGAGCAGTTCTTC.

This chain links TRBV7-2 with TRBJ2-5; 7 nucleotides line up with TRBD1. The J call is in doubt because the DNA end fits TRBJ2-1 better. The CDR3 runs to 15 residues. Germline V gene lookup returns CDR1 SGHTA and CDR2 FQGNSA. Here the CDR3 DNA reads TGTGCCAGCAGCCCCAGGGGGACGGCGAGTGAGGAGCAGTTCTTC. Encoded protein: CASSPRGTASEEQFF.

This clonotype showed up just a few times. The chain carries TRBV7-9 and TRBJ2-3; 10 positions match TRBD2. V dropped 5 bases and J dropped 1; count of bases not matched to a gene: 0. Per the germline V gene, CDR1 is SEHNR and CDR2 is FQNEAQ (reference sequence). This CDR3 contains 14 residues. CDR3 sequence reads: CASSTSGGTDTQYF. The CDR3 DNA sequence: TGTGCCAGCAGCACTAGCGGGGGCACAGATACGCAGTATTTT.

A few counts support this clonotype. The chain employs TRBV20-1 and TRBJ2-7; D might be TRBD1 (5 bases). This CDR3 has 12 amino acids. V was cut by 6 bases and J by 0 bases, with 9 bases left in between. Germline CDR1 DFQATT, CDR2 SNEGSKA (reference sequence). CDR3 in DNA: TGCAGTGCCACGACAGACTCCTACGAGCAGTACTTC. It encodes CSATTDSYEQYF.

This chain links TRBV28 with TRBJ2-6; weak D call: TRBD2 (6 bases). The CDR3 consists of 16 residues. Trimming removed 6 bases from V and 0 bases from J, with 12 bases in between. CDR1 is MDHEN, CDR2 SYDVKM, per germline. In nucleotides, the CDR3 is TGTGCCAGCAGGTTGGGGGGAAACTCTGGGGCCAACGTCCTGACTTTC. It encodes CASRLGGNSGANVLTF.

This clonotype was seen more than once but under ten times. This chain joins TRBV6-6 and TRBJ1-5; maybe TRBD1 (5 bases). Looked up from germline, CDR1 is MNHNY and CDR2 is SVGAGI (reference sequence). Trimming took 4 bases from V and 1 from J, leaving 8 bases between them. The CDR3 totals 14 residues. CDR3 in amino acids: CASSWGDSNQPQHF. DNA of the CDR3: TGTGCCAGCAGTTGGGGGGACAGCAATCAGCCCCAGCATTTT.

This clonotype was seen only a few times. The CDR3 nucleotides read TGTGCCAGCAGTGAAGGAGCGGGGAGCACAGATACGCAGTATTTT. Amino acid sequence: CASSEGAGSTDTQYF. This sequence joins TRBV2 and TRBJ2-3; TRBD2 agrees at 7 bases. The CDR3 is 15 amino acids. The germline CDR1 and CDR2 sequences are SNHLY and FYNNEI. The V and J ends lost 1 base and 0 bases, in that order; junction bases with no gene match: 1.

The gene calls are TRBV6-5 and TRBJ1-2, with 10 bases matching TRBD1. Trimming cost V 2 bases and J 6 bases; bases outside gene matches: 9. CDR1 is MNHEY and CDR2 is SVGAGI in the germline V gene. The CDR3 has 16 amino acids. The chain's CDR3 is CASSYMAGTGEDGYTF. DNA of the CDR3: TGTGCCAGCAGTTACATGGCCGGGACAGGGGAGGATGGCTACACCTTC.

This chain connects TRBV10-3 to TRBJ2-3, with D hard to call. The CDR3 runs 11 residues. V was clipped by 0 bases and J by 6 bases, with 1 base between them. Germline V lookup: CDR1 ENHRY, CDR2 SYGVKD. This CDR3 reads CAISESDTQYF. The CDR3 DNA reads as TGTGCCATCAGTGAGTCTGATACGCAGTATTTT.

The V call is TRBV27, the J call TRBJ2-3; D is unclear. V lost 0 bases and J 4 bases, leaving 8 bases between the germline ends. The CDR3 is made up of 14 amino acids. Per the germline V gene, CDR1 is MNHEY and CDR2 is SMNVEV (reference sequence). In DNA, the CDR3 is TGTGCCAGCAGTTTATCGCAGATTCCAGATACGCAGTATTTT. Its protein product is CASSLSQIPDTQYF.